One sample yielded the 12 T cell receptor beta chains listed below, sequenced in a study of CD8 T cells in ankylosing spondylitis. The study, taken as a whole, reports: A motif of seven or eight highly homologous TCR beta variants was seen as apparently characteristic of ankylosing spondylitis blood.

Their target antigens are unknown. TCRdb re-called the 5' RACE reads with MiXCR, one entry per CDR3 protein. The data show 390,000 or so distinct CDR3 sequences, with 20% to 25% seen just once and about 16% held by the top ten. Source material: blood, either unsorted or a sorted T cell fraction (not recorded which). The receptors were sampled from a male donor with ankylosing spondylitis.

This clonotype was found a few times. J is TRBJ1-1 and V is TRBV20-1, with a tentative D call TRBD1 (5 bases). Per the germline V gene, CDR1 is DFQATT and CDR2 is SNEGSKA (reference sequence). This CDR3 has 13 amino acids. This chain's CDR3 is CRYGTGSNTEAFF. The CDR3 DNA is TGCAGGTATGGGACGGGCTCGAACACTGAAGCTTTCTTT.

The chain joins TRBV10-3 to TRBJ2-3, with D possibly TRBD2 on 5 matching bases. V dropped 4 bases and J dropped 5 bases, with 13 bases sitting between them. The V gene's germline CDR1 is ENHRY and CDR2 SYGVKD. The CDR3 length is 14 residues. The CDR3 DNA is TGTGCCATCAGTGGTCAGACTATGGGAGATACGCAGTATTTT. Its protein product is CAISGQTMGDTQYF.

The chain employs TRBV18 and TRBJ2-1, with TRBD2 identical over 13 bases. CDR1 and CDR2 from the germline V gene are KGHSH and LQKENI. The CDR3 sequence is 15 residues long. V dropped 6 bases and J dropped 7; count of bases not matched to a gene: 6. CDR3 sequence: CASSPGTSGINEQFF. The CDR3 bases are TGTGCCAGCTCTCCCGGGACTAGCGGGATAAATGAGCAGTTCTTC.

This clonotype appeared a few times. This chain joins TRBV28 and TRBJ1-5, with D uncertain. The germline V and J ends were trimmed by 8 bases and 3 bases, with 20 bases remaining between them. The CDR3 spans 16 residues. Germline V gives CDR1 MDHEN, CDR2 SYDVKM. The CDR3: CASWRRVGSPNQPQHF. The CDR3 region has the DNA TGTGCCAGCTGGAGGCGGGTTGGGTCGCCCAATCAGCCCCAGCATTTT.

This rearrangement joins TRBV28 to TRBJ1-4, with a possible D match to TRBD1 (6 bases). Per the germline V gene, CDR1 is MDHEN and CDR2 is SYDVKM. Trimming took 1 base from V and 4 from J, leaving 10 bases between them. This CDR3 spans 15 amino acids. In nucleotides, the CDR3 is TGTGCCAGCAGTTTATTCGGACAGCTTAATGAAAAACTGTTTTTT. As protein: CASSLFGQLNEKLFF. Based on the CDR3 plus reference TRBV28 and TRBJ1-4, the full variable domain is DVKVTQSSRYLVKRTGEKVFLECVQDMDHENMFWYRQDPGLGLRLIYFSYDVKMKEKGDIPEGYSVSREKKERFSLILESASTNQTSMYLCASSLFGQLNEKLFFGSGTQLSVL.

This clonotype was counted only a few times. The chain couples TRBV2 to TRBJ2-1; 14 bases fit TRBD2. The CDR3 sequence is 14 residues long. CDR1 and CDR2 (germline): SNHLY, FYNNEI. J lost 6 bases, V lost 6 bases, and 1 base had no gene match. This CDR3 reads CASRGLAGVNEQFF. The CDR3 DNA is TGTGCCAGCAGGGGACTAGCGGGAGTCAATGAGCAGTTCTTC.

The chain has TRBV29-1 and TRBJ2-2; 7 nucleotides agree with TRBD1. In germline, CDR1 is SQVTM, CDR2 ANQGSEA. This CDR3 has 14 residues. V lost 7 bases and J lost 6; bases outside the gene matches: 11. As DNA, the CDR3 is TGCAGCGCCACGAACACAGGGGTAGCCGGGGAGCTGTTTTTT. It translates to CSATNTGVAGELFF.

This clonotype was seen a few times. The J gene is TRBJ2-7, the V gene TRBV6-5; D remains unclear. CDR1 MNHEY and CDR2 SVGAGI come from the germline V gene. This CDR3 contains 14 residues. V was cut by 1 base and J by 2 bases, with 9 bases left in between. The CDR3 region has the DNA TGTGCCAGCAGTTACTTGGCCCGTACCTACGAGCAGTACTTC. Its protein is CASSYLARTYEQYF.

This clonotype was seen more than once but under ten times. J is TRBJ2-7 and V is TRBV7-2, with a tentative D call TRBD2 (6 bases). Germline values: CDR1 SGHTA, CDR2 FQGNSA. Trimming shortened V by 5 bases and J by 2 bases, and 16 bases separated the two germline ends. CDR3 length: 15 amino acids. The CDR3 reads CASSPVGGAAYEQYF. As DNA, the CDR3 is TGTGCCAGCAGCCCGGTGGGGGGAGCGGCCTACGAGCAGTACTTC.

This clonotype has a handful of counts. The V gene is TRBV2, the J gene TRBJ2-2; D is possibly TRBD2 (6 bases). Germline CDR1 reads SNHLY; CDR2 reads FYNNEI. Trimming took 3 bases from V and 6 from J, leaving 8 bases between them. This CDR3 is built from 13 residues. The CDR3 nucleotides read TGTGCCAGCAGTGACTGGAGGGCCGGGGAGCTGTTTTTT. Translated: CASSDWRAGELFF. The full variable domain, in which reference TRBV2 and TRBJ2-2 provide the parts outside the CDR3, is EPEVTQTPSHQVTQMGQEVILRCVPISNHLYFYWYRQILGQKVEFLVSFYNNEISEKSEIFDDQFSVERPDGSNFTLKIRSTKLEDSAMYFCASSDWRAGELFFGEGSRLTVL.

This clonotype was seen ten or more times. The chain couples TRBV10-3 to TRBJ1-1; no clear D gene. V was trimmed by 0 bases and J by 0 bases, leaving 5 bases between them. CDR1 and CDR2 from the germline V gene are ENHRY and SYGVKD. The CDR3 loop spans 14 amino acids. Here the CDR3 reads CAISESRVNTEAFF. The CDR3, as DNA: TGTGCCATCAGTGAGTCTAGGGTGAACACTGAAGCTTTCTTT.

The table lists this clonotype with a few counts. The J gene is TRBJ2-3, the V gene TRBV3-1, with 9 bases lining up with TRBD2. Per germline, CDR1 LGHDT and CDR2 YNNKEL (reference sequence). The trim removed 4 bases at V and 3 bases at J, leaving 5 bases unmatched. This CDR3 region has 15 residues. The DNA for the CDR3 is TGTGCCAGCAGCCCCGAGAGCGGGGGGACAGATACGCAGTATTTT. Encoded protein: CASSPESGGTDTQYF.